Each of the 9 T cell receptor beta chains below was sequenced from the same sample in a study of T cells after yellow fever vaccination. TCRdb re-called the 5' RACE reads with MiXCR, one entry per CDR3 protein. The sample carries about 320,000 distinct CDR3 sequences, approximately 11% recorded once. Sequenced material: CD4+ T cells sorted from PBMCs, taken 45 days after the yellow fever booster vaccination. These receptors all stem from a man in his late teens or twenties who received the YFV17D yellow fever vaccine.

This sequence joins TRBV5-5 and TRBJ1-5; 7 bases are shared with TRBD1. J gave up 3 bases and V 5 bases, and 5 bases lay outside the gene matches. This CDR3 has 14 amino acids. Germline values: CDR1 SGHKS, CDR2 YYEKEE (reference sequence). CDR3 DNA: TGTGCCAGCAGGACAGGGCCCCTCAATCAGCCCCAGCATTTT. Protein product: CASRTGPLNQPQHF. Using reference TRBV5-5 and TRBJ1-5 for the parts outside the CDR3, the full variable domain is DAGVTQSPTHLIKTRGQQVTLRCSPISGHKSVSWYQQVLGQGPQFIFQYYEKEERGRGNFPDRFSARQFPNYSSELNVNALLLGDSALYLCASRTGPLNQPQHFGDGTRLSIL.

The CDR3 sequence is CASSFRDDTEAFF. For the CDR3, the DNA is TGTGCCAGCAGTTTTCGTGATGACACTGAAGCTTTCTTT. This chain connects TRBV12-3 or TRBV12-4 to TRBJ1-1; D ambiguous. CDR3 length: 13 amino acids. V lost 3 bases and J 3 bases, leaving 8 bases between the germline ends.

This clonotype has ten or more counts. The genes are TRBV5-5 and TRBJ2-6; D is possibly TRBD1 (6 bases). Germline CDR1 reads SGHKS; CDR2 reads YYEKEE (reference sequence). CDR3 length: 19 residues. V lost 2 bases to trimming and J lost 1 base, with 19 bases between them. CDR3 sequence: CASSLSPHPRGSGANVLTF. Here the CDR3 DNA reads TGTGCCAGCAGCTTATCACCCCACCCTAGGGGGTCTGGGGCCAACGTCCTGACTTTC. Supplemented by reference TRBV5-5 and TRBJ2-6, the full variable domain reads DAGVTQSPTHLIKTRGQQVTLRCSPISGHKSVSWYQQVLGQGPQFIFQYYEKEERGRGNFPDRFSARQFPNYSSELNVNALLLGDSALYLCASSLSPHPRGSGANVLTFGAGSRLTVL.

The V call is TRBV6-1, the J call TRBJ1-2; 12 nucleotides line up with TRBD1. The V and J ends lost 6 bases and 5 bases, in that order; junction bases with no gene match: 10. This CDR3 is built from 16 residues. Germline CDR1 is MNHNS and CDR2 is SASEGT. The CDR3 loop reads CASSQAGTGGRYGYTF. In DNA, the CDR3 is TGTGCCAGCAGCCAAGCGGGGACAGGGGGCCGGTATGGCTACACCTTC.

In its sample, this clonotype was seen a few times. The chain couples TRBV6-2 or TRBV6-3 to TRBJ2-5; D is unclear. Germline CDR1 MNHEY, CDR2 SVGEGT. This CDR3 region has 15 residues. Trimming shortened V by 6 bases and J by 5 bases, and 19 bases separated the two germline ends. The CDR3, as DNA: TGTGCCAGCAGCTTGCCTCGGGCAATCTCGGAGACCCAGTACTTC. Protein: CASSLPRAISETQYF.

This clonotype was detected only a few times. The V and J genes are TRBV9 and TRBJ2-2, with D hard to call. This CDR3 contains 14 residues. From germline, CDR1 is SGDLS and CDR2 YYNGEE. V lost 0 bases and J 1 base, leaving 4 bases between the germline ends. This chain's CDR3 is CASSVVVNTGELFF. CDR3 bases: TGTGCCAGCAGCGTAGTAGTGAACACCGGGGAGCTGTTTTTT.

The CDR3 bases are TGTGCCAGCAGCGTCCGGACTAGCGGTGGGACCGGGGAGCTGTTTTTT. Amino acid sequence: CASSVRTSGGTGELFF. The rearrangement links TRBV7-8 to TRBJ2-2, with 10 nucleotides matching TRBD2. Trimming removed 5 bases from V and 5 bases from J; junction bases left unmatched: 8. This CDR3 has 16 residues. The V gene's germline CDR1 is SGHVS and CDR2 FQNEAQ.

There are a few counts of this clonotype. The chain links TRBV5-5 to TRBJ1-1; no clear D gene. Germline CDR1 and CDR2: SGHKS and YYEKEE (reference sequence). Trimming took off 2 bases at V and 3 bases at J, with 5 bases between the two ends. The CDR3 extends over 12 amino acids. This CDR3 reads CASSFTDTEAFF. DNA of the CDR3: TGTGCCAGCAGCTTTACGGACACTGAAGCTTTCTTT.

This clonotype was observed a few times. The CDR3 sequence: CASSPSRATGVEQFF. The CDR3 nucleotides are TGCGCCAGCAGCCCGTCCAGGGCTACAGGGGTTGAGCAGTTCTTC. V and J are TRBV4-3 and TRBJ2-1; 7 positions agree with TRBD1. Looked up from germline, CDR1 is LGHNA and CDR2 is YSLEER. V lost 4 bases, J lost 9 bases, and 12 bases stayed unmatched. The length of the CDR3 is 15 residues.